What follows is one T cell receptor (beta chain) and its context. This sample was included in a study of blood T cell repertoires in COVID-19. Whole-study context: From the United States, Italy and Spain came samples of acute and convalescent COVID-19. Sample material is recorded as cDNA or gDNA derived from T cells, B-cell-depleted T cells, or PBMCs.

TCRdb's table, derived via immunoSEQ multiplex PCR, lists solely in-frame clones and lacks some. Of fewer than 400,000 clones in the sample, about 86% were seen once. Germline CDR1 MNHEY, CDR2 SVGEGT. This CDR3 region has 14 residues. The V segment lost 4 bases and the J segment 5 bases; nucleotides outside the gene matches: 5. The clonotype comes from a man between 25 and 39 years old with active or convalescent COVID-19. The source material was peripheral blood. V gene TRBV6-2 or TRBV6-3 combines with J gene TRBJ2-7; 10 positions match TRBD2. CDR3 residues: CASSFSGREHEQYF. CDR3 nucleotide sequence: TGTGCCAGCAGTTTCAGCGGGAGGGAGCACGAGCAGTACTTC.